These 6 T cell receptor beta chains came from one sample sequenced in a study of Ad26.COV2.S vaccination and SARS-CoV-2 variants. Profiled with immunoSEQ multiplex PCR; TCRdb holds only in-frame clones, not every one. The sample consists of roughly 150,000 clones, about nine tenths of them appearing once. The material was peripheral blood, obtained after recovery from COVID-19. These receptors were taken from a human donor who had recovered from COVID-19.

The gene calls are TRBV19 and TRBJ1-1; 7 nucleotides agree with TRBD1. J gave up 0 bases and V 7 bases, and 5 bases lay outside the gene matches. In germline, CDR1 is LNHDA, CDR2 SQIVND (reference sequence). The length of the CDR3 is 14 residues. The CDR3 sequence: CASTGTEMNTEAFF. CDR3 nucleotides: TGTGCCAGTACCGGGACAGAGATGAACACTGAAGCTTTCTTT.

The J gene is TRBJ2-2, the V gene TRBV24-1; TRBD2 matches 12 bases. Germline trimming cut 7 bases from V and 2 bases from J; bases unmatched to any gene: 4. The CDR3 length is 16 residues. Germline CDR1 reads KGHDR; CDR2 reads SFDVKD. The CDR3: CATRTSGGLNTGELFF. CDR3 sequence (DNA): TGTGCCACCAGGACTAGCGGGGGACTAAACACCGGGGAGCTGTTTTTT.

This clone was seen just once. This sequence joins TRBV10-2 and TRBJ1-1, with D hard to call. This CDR3 region has 14 residues. Trimming took 2 bases from V and 4 from J, leaving 11 bases between them. Germline values: CDR1 WSHSY, CDR2 SAAADI. The CDR3 sequence is CASSELDGFTEAFF. Here the CDR3 DNA reads TGCGCCAGCAGTGAGCTGGACGGGTTCACTGAAGCTTTCTTT.

The chain has TRBV4-3 and TRBJ1-1; 8 bases fit TRBD1. Unmatched junction bases numbered 8, after V lost 4 bases and J lost 1 base. CDR1 is LGHNA and CDR2 is YSLEER in the germline V gene. This CDR3 contains 16 residues. The chain's CDR3 is CASSPGQGRRNTEAFF. DNA of the CDR3: TGCGCCAGCAGCCCTGGACAGGGCCGGAGGAACACTGAAGCTTTCTTT.

CDR3 sequence (DNA): TGTGCCAGCAGAAGAGACCCCTCGGGAACCTACGAGCAGTACTTC. Translation: CASRRDPSGTYEQYF. The chain carries TRBV6-5 and TRBJ2-7, with D possibly matching TRBD2 (5 bases). The CDR3 runs 15 residues. The germline gives CDR1 MNHEY, CDR2 SVGAGI. The ends were cut back, 6 bases at V and 2 bases at J, with 17 bases in the middle.

The chain employs TRBV7-2 and TRBJ2-7; D is tentatively TRBD1 or TRBD2 (5 bases each). Looked up from germline, CDR1 is SGHTA and CDR2 is FQGNSA. This CDR3 is built from 14 residues. V was shortened by 5 bases and J by 3 bases, with 14 bases between the two germline ends. The CDR3 region has the DNA TGTGCCAGCAGCCCCCTTGGGGGATACTACGAGCAGTACTTC. Translating gives CASSPLGGYYEQYF.